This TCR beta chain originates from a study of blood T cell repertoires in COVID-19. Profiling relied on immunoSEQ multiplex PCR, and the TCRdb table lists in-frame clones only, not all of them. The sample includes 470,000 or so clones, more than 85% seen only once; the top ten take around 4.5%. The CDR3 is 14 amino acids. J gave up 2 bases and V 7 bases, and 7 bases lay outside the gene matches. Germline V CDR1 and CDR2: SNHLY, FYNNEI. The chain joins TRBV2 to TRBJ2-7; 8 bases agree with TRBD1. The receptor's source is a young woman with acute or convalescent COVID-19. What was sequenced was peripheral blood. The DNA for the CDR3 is TGTGCCAGCAAACCGGGACAGGCTACCTACGAGCAGTACTTC. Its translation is CASKPGQATYEQYF.